The 3 T cell receptor beta chains below all came from one sample that was sequenced in a study of T cells in Graves' hyperthyroidism and ophthalmopathy. TCR beta CDR3 regions were amplified from RNA. HTBI primers drove first-round RT-PCR of the TCR CDR3. TCRdb redid the calling of the multiplex PCR reads with MiXCR, one entry per CDR3 protein. Here the sample spans 660,000 or so distinct CDR3 sequences, around 20% being singletons. Sequencing was carried out using blood. These receptor sequences come from a man younger than 40 with Graves' ophthalmopathy.

The V gene is TRBV29-1, the J gene TRBJ2-5; 9 nucleotides align to TRBD2. Germline V lookup: CDR1 SQVTM, CDR2 ANQGSEA. V trimming: 5 bases; J trimming: 4 bases; junction bases outside the gene matches: 11. The CDR3 covers 15 residues. CDR3 nucleotides: TGCAGCGTTTCCCGAGGGGGAGCGGGAGGAGAGACCCAGTACTTC. Translation gives CSVSRGGAGGETQYF.

The CDR3 loop reads CASSPPDRALSGNTIYF. CDR3 DNA: TGTGCCAGCAGCCCACCCGACAGGGCTCTCTCTGGAAACACCATATATTTT. The chain joins TRBV11-2 to TRBJ1-3; 7 nucleotides match TRBD1. Unmatched junction bases numbered 10, after V lost 5 bases and J lost 0 bases. The CDR3 extends over 17 amino acids. Germline CDR1 SGHAT, CDR2 FQNNGV.

This clonotype was recorded many times. The CDR3 is CASSWGTSGFTDTQYF. In nucleotides, the CDR3 is TGTGCCAGCAGTTGGGGGACTAGCGGTTTCACAGATACGCAGTATTTT. The J gene is TRBJ2-3, the V gene TRBV28; 11 bases match TRBD2. V lost 4 bases to trimming and J lost 2 bases; unmatched junction nucleotides: 5. The germline V gene encodes CDR1 MDHEN and CDR2 SYDVKM. The CDR3 spans 16 residues.